What follows are 16 T cell receptor beta chains derived from one specimen sequenced in a study of blood T cell repertoires in COVID-19. Assay used: immunoSEQ multiplex PCR; TCRdb lists only in-frame clones, some missing. The sample yields 100,000 to 150,000 clones, about 89% seen once. Sequenced sample: peripheral blood. These receptors originate from a man aged 55-75 years with COVID-19, enrolled during active disease.

The rearrangement uses TRBV5-4 and TRBJ2-1; D is possibly TRBD2 (6 bases). Germline V gives CDR1 SGHNT, CDR2 YYREEE (reference sequence). CDR3 length: 14 residues. V was pared by 1 base and J by 5 bases, with 10 bases between. CDR3 region: CASSLIAGNNEQFF. As DNA, the CDR3 is TGTGCCAGCAGCTTGATTGCGGGAAACAATGAGCAGTTCTTC.

The chain has TRBV7-9 and TRBJ1-4, with 10 bases that match TRBD1. V lost 5 bases, J lost 6 bases, and 9 bases stayed unmatched. This CDR3 contains 16 residues. Germline CDR1 is SEHNR and CDR2 is FQNEAQ (reference sequence). The CDR3 coding sequence is TGTGCCAGCAGCCCCATAGCCGGGACAGGGGATGAAAAACTGTTTTTT. It specifies CASSPIAGTGDEKLFF.

This chain joins TRBV7-9 and TRBJ1-5, with 7 bases that match TRBD1. From germline, CDR1 is SEHNR and CDR2 FQNEAQ (reference sequence). J gave up 5 bases and V 0 bases, and 1 base lay outside the gene matches. The CDR3 is 14 residues long. CDR3 sequence: CASSLAGTDQPQHF. CDR3 DNA sequence: TGTGCCAGCAGCTTAGCAGGGACAGATCAGCCCCAGCATTTT. The whole variable domain, filled in from reference TRBV7-9 and TRBJ1-5, reads DTGVSQNPRHKITKRGQNVTFRCDPISEHNRLYWYRQTLGQGPEFLTYFQNEAQLEKSRLLSDRFSAERPKGSFSTLEIQRTEQGDSAMYLCASSLAGTDQPQHFGDGTRLSIL.

The rearrangement links TRBV11-2 to TRBJ1-5, with 12 bases that match TRBD1. Germline V CDR1 and CDR2: SGHAT, FQNNGV. The CDR3 spans 15 residues. With V trimmed by 4 bases and J by 6 bases, 4 bases remained unmatched. The DNA of the CDR3 is TGTGCCAGCAGCTCCGGGACAGGGGGCTTTCAGCCCCAGCATTTT. Amino acids: CASSSGTGGFQPQHF.

This clone turned up a few times. The V and J genes are TRBV25-1 and TRBJ1-2, with TRBD1 matching 9 bases. The CDR3 is 13 amino acids. In germline, CDR1 is MGHDK, CDR2 SYGVNS. The junction had 2 bases not matched to a gene; V was cut back by 4 bases and J by 5 bases. Here the CDR3 reads CASSVDRGYGYTF. Here the CDR3 DNA reads TGTGCCAGCAGTGTTGACAGGGGGTATGGCTACACCTTC.

V usage is TRBV9 and J usage is TRBJ2-1, with TRBD1 identical over 9 bases. Germline V gives CDR1 SGDLS, CDR2 YYNGEE. Trimming cost V 0 bases and J 4 bases; bases outside gene matches: 5. The length of the CDR3 is 16 residues. CDR3: CASSVAPGTGYNEQFF. DNA for the CDR3: TGTGCCAGCAGCGTAGCCCCCGGGACAGGGTACAATGAGCAGTTCTTC.

J is TRBJ1-5 and V is TRBV19; D gene unclear. Germline loops: CDR1 LNHDA, CDR2 SQIVND (reference sequence). The ends were cut back, 3 bases at V and 2 bases at J, with 8 bases in the middle. The CDR3 is made up of 14 amino acids. CDR3 residues: CASSIQIGNQPQHF. The CDR3 DNA sequence: TGTGCCAGTAGTATTCAGATCGGCAATCAGCCCCAGCATTTT.

The rearrangement links TRBV2 to TRBJ2-3, with 11 bases fitting TRBD2. Trimming at V came to 6 bases and at J to 5 bases, leaving 7 bases not matched to a gene. CDR1 and CDR2 from the germline V gene are SNHLY and FYNNEI. This CDR3 is built from 15 residues. The CDR3 protein is CASSPLAGGGDTQYF. CDR3 nucleotides: TGTGCCAGCAGCCCGCTAGCGGGGGGTGGAGATACGCAGTATTTT.

V usage is TRBV6-5 and J usage is TRBJ1-3; D remains ambiguous. Trimming pared 6 bases from V and 4 bases from J, leaving 4 bases between. Germline values: CDR1 MNHEY, CDR2 SVGAGI. The CDR3 has 11 amino acids. This chain's CDR3 is CASRQGNTIYF. CDR3 sequence (DNA): TGTGCCAGCAGACAGGGAAACACCATATATTTT.

The chain recombines TRBV5-1 with TRBJ2-5, with D maybe TRBD2 (6 bases). The V and J ends lost 3 bases and 2 bases respectively, with 17 bases between them. Looked up from germline, CDR1 is SGHRS and CDR2 is YFSETQ. The CDR3 contains 16 residues. The CDR3, as DNA: TGCGCCAGCAGCTCCAAACTTCGGGGGACTCAAGAGACCCAGTACTTC. It codes for CASSSKLRGTQETQYF.

V is TRBV28 and J is TRBJ1-5; D uncertain. The CDR3 runs 18 residues. Germline-derived CDR1 and CDR2 are MDHEN and SYDVKM. Trimming cost V 3 bases and J 0 bases, with 18 bases left between them. Here the CDR3 DNA reads TGTGCCAGCAGTTTGTGGCAACCGGGAACCTATAGCAATCAGCCCCAGCATTTT. This translates into CASSLWQPGTYSNQPQHF.

The V and J genes are TRBV5-1 and TRBJ1-1, with D tentatively TRBD1 (6 bases). V was trimmed by 4 bases and J by 5 bases, leaving 12 bases between them. Looked up from germline, CDR1 is SGHRS and CDR2 is YFSETQ. The CDR3 spans 13 residues. The CDR3 DNA reads TGCGCCAGCAGCCTCAGAGGGGGAACTGAAGCTTTCTTT. It encodes CASSLRGGTEAFF.

This chain joins TRBV20-1 and TRBJ1-1; tentatively, D is TRBD1 (6 bases). This CDR3 spans 13 amino acids. Germline CDR1 is DFQATT and CDR2 is SNEGSKA (reference sequence). The V end was cut by 3 bases, the J end by 5 bases, with 13 bases between. The CDR3 here is CSASSGDWTEAFF. CDR3 nucleotides: TGCAGTGCTAGTTCAGGGGATTGGACTGAAGCTTTCTTT.

This chain connects TRBV4-3 to TRBJ1-1; D ambiguous. From germline, CDR1 is LGHNA and CDR2 YSLEER. The CDR3 totals 13 residues. V lost 0 bases and J 5 bases, leaving 7 bases between the germline ends. The CDR3 DNA is TGCGCCAGCAGCCAAGAGATGCAGACTGAAGCTTTCTTT. It encodes CASSQEMQTEAFF.

V is TRBV7-6 and J is TRBJ1-3, with 9 nucleotides matching TRBD1. V was pared by 4 bases and J by 0 bases, with 19 bases of the junction left unmatched. Germline CDR1 is SGHVS and CDR2 is FNYEAQ. The CDR3 has 21 residues. CDR3 sequence (DNA): TGTGCCAGCAGCTATAGGGGGAGGGGACAGGGCTTAACCGACTCTGGAAACACCATATATTTT. It is translated as CASSYRGRGQGLTDSGNTIYF.

The chain uses TRBV5-6 and TRBJ2-7; D possibly corresponds to TRBD1 (5 bases). CDR3 size: 14 residues. V was trimmed by 3 bases and J by 4 bases, leaving 14 bases between them. CDR1 is SGHDT, CDR2 YYEEEE, per germline. CDR3 in amino acids: CASSSSRGRYEQYF. CDR3 nucleotide sequence: TGTGCCAGCAGCTCCTCTAGGGGCCGGTACGAGCAGTACTTC.